These 15 T cell receptor beta chains were sequenced from one sample in a study of lymphopenia after photon versus proton radiotherapy. The protocol was immunoSEQ multiplex PCR, while the TCRdb copy is restricted to in-frame clones and leaves out a portion. The sample shows roughly 25,000 clones, 87% of them seen only once. Sequenced material: peripheral blood, taken from a patient treated with photon-based radiotherapy. All receptors derive from a man aged 50-60 years with gastric cancer.

The genes are TRBV5-6 and TRBJ2-5; D unclear. Germline assignment: CDR1 SGHDT and CDR2 YYEEEE. V gave up 0 bases and J gave up 1 base, with 7 bases separating them. The CDR3 has 14 amino acids. As DNA, the CDR3 is TGTGCCAGCAGCTTGGATCCTCTCCAAGAGACCCAGTACTTC. Its translation is CASSLDPLQETQYF.

The chain couples TRBV12-5 to TRBJ2-3, with a weak D call TRBD1 (6 bases). The CDR3 is 13 residues long. Germline-derived CDR1 and CDR2 are LGHNT and FRNRAP. Trimming stripped 8 bases from V and 4 bases from J, with 13 bases between. CDR3 in DNA: TGTGCTAGTCGGGCCGCAGGGGCAGATACGCAGTATTTT. Translating it yields CASRAAGADTQYF.

The rearrangement links TRBV9 to TRBJ1-1; D ambiguous. CDR1 is SGDLS, CDR2 YYNGEE, per germline. The CDR3 totals 14 residues. With 0 bases removed from V and 5 bases from J, the gap between germline ends came to 11 bases. The CDR3 DNA is TGTGCCAGCAGCGTAGGGCTCCCGGGGACTGAAGCTTTCTTT. Protein sequence: CASSVGLPGTEAFF. Full variable domain (missing parts from reference TRBV9 and TRBJ1-1): DSGVTQTPKHLITATGQRVTLRCSPRSGDLSVYWYQQSLDQGLQFLIQYYNGEERAKGNILERFSAQQFPDLHSELNLSSLELGDSALYFCASSVGLPGTEAFFGQGTRLTVV.

The V call is TRBV6-1, the J call TRBJ2-7; TRBD1 matches at 7 bases. This CDR3 is 13 amino acids long. Trimming at V came to 6 bases and at J to 4 bases, leaving 6 bases not matched to a gene. Germline V CDR1 and CDR2: MNHNS, SASEGT. CDR3 DNA sequence: TGTGCCAGCAGGACAGGGAATAGTTACGAGCAGTACTTC. As protein: CASRTGNSYEQYF.

The V and J genes are TRBV25-1 and TRBJ2-2; D is perhaps TRBD1 (5 bases). Germline V gives CDR1 MGHDK, CDR2 SYGVNS. This CDR3 contains 12 residues. V lost 5 bases and J 6 bases, leaving 7 bases between the germline ends. CDR3 sequence (DNA): TGTGCCAGCAGTAGGGGTCCCGGGGAGCTGTTTTTT. Its translation: CASSRGPGELFF.

This chain links TRBV2 with TRBJ1-1, with D possibly TRBD1 on 6 matching bases. Germline values: CDR1 SNHLY, CDR2 FYNNEI. Between the trimmed V and J ends, which lost 5 bases and 3 bases, there was a span of 10 bases. This CDR3 spans 13 amino acids. The CDR3 reads CASSSQGYTEAFF. CDR3 sequence (DNA): TGTGCCAGCAGTTCACAGGGATACACTGAAGCTTTCTTT.

The chain recombines TRBV25-1 with TRBJ2-5, with 7 positions matching TRBD1. V gave up 5 bases and J gave up 2 bases; unmatched junction bases: 5. CDR3 length: 14 amino acids. Germline V lookup: CDR1 MGHDK, CDR2 SYGVNS. CDR3 loop: CASSRDRDQETQYF. The CDR3 nucleotides are TGTGCCAGCAGTCGAGACAGGGATCAAGAGACCCAGTACTTC. Full variable domain (remainder filled in from reference TRBV25-1 and TRBJ2-5): EADIYQTPRYLVIGTGKKITLECSQTMGHDKMYWYQQDPGMELHLIHYSYGVNSTEKGDLSSESTVSRIRTEHFPLTLESARPSHTSQYLCASSRDRDQETQYFGPGTRLLVL.

This clone has a single count. The gene calls are TRBV5-1 and TRBJ2-2; tentative D call: TRBD1 (6 bases). Germline V gene data show CDR1 as SGHRS and CDR2 as YFSETQ. The ends were cut back, 7 bases at V and 8 bases at J, with 21 bases in the middle. CDR3 length equals 15 residues. The CDR3, as DNA: TGCGCCAGCGGGCTAAAGACAGGCCTAGCTGGGGAGCTGTTTTTT. Translating gives CASGLKTGLAGELFF.

The rearrangement uses TRBV10-2 and TRBJ1-5; D is unclear. Germline values: CDR1 WSHSY, CDR2 SAAADI. Trimming pared 3 bases from V and 1 base from J, leaving 7 bases between. The CDR3 runs to 14 residues. The CDR3: CASSDTRSNQPQHF. The CDR3 nucleotides are TGCGCCAGCAGTGACACTAGAAGCAATCAGCCCCAGCATTTT.

CDR3 DNA sequence: TGTGCCAGCAGTAAGTGGTCTAGCATCGGGTATAATGAGCAGTTCTTC. Its protein product is CASSKWSSIGYNEQFF. The chain combines TRBV7-9 with TRBJ2-1, with D maybe TRBD2 (5 bases). The CDR3 consists of 16 residues. CDR1 SEHNR and CDR2 FQNEAQ come from the germline V gene (reference sequence). The V and J ends lost 6 bases and 7 bases respectively, with 22 bases between them.

This sequence joins TRBV7-6 and TRBJ2-3; weak D call: TRBD2 (6 bases). Germline CDR1 and CDR2: SGHVS and FNYEAQ. The CDR3 contains 16 residues. Trimming left V 2 bases short and J 3 bases short, with 15 bases between. The CDR3 coding sequence is TGTGCCAGCAGCTTAAAGGGACTTATGGGGACAGATACGCAGTATTTT. Translated: CASSLKGLMGTDTQYF.

The genes are TRBV27 and TRBJ1-4, with D possibly TRBD1 on 5 matching bases. Per germline, CDR1 MNHEY and CDR2 SMNVEV (reference sequence). V was pared by 10 bases and J by 3 bases, with 12 bases between. CDR3 length: 13 residues. Here the CDR3 DNA reads TGTGCCACTTCCCGGGGCGCTAATGAAAAACTGTTTTTT. Translation gives CATSRGANEKLFF.

J is TRBJ1-5 and V is TRBV7-8; no reliable D call. Germline V gene sequence: CDR1 SGHVS, CDR2 FQNEAQ. The V gene lost 5 bases and the J gene lost 5 bases, with 19 bases spanning the gap. This CDR3 has 16 residues. The CDR3 reads CASSIEIARAHQPQHF. The CDR3 DNA is TGTGCCAGCAGCATCGAAATCGCAAGGGCCCATCAGCCCCAGCATTTT. The full variable domain, completed using reference TRBV7-8 and TRBJ1-5, is GAGVSQSPRYKVAKRGQDVALRCDPISGHVSLFWYQQALGQGPEFLTYFQNEAQLDKSGLPSDRFFAERPEGSVSTLKIQRTQQEDSAVYLCASSIEIARAHQPQHFGDGTRLSIL.

This chain connects TRBV9 to TRBJ1-1, with a weak D call TRBD1 (5 bases). CDR3 size: 13 residues. Germline V gene data show CDR1 as SGDLS and CDR2 as YYNGEE. V was trimmed by 2 bases and J by 5 bases, leaving 10 bases between them. The CDR3: CASSVGHGTEAFF. The CDR3 region has the DNA TGTGCCAGCAGCGTCGGACATGGGACTGAAGCTTTCTTT.

This chain uses TRBV5-1 with TRBJ2-5; D not resolved. CDR3 length: 11 residues. Trimming cost V 5 bases and J 5 bases, with 7 bases left between them. Germline-derived CDR1 and CDR2 are SGHRS and YFSETQ. The DNA of the CDR3 is TGCGCCAGCAGGCTTATGGAGACCCAGTACTTC. It codes for CASRLMETQYF. Full variable domain (remainder filled in from reference TRBV5-1 and TRBJ2-5): KAGVTQTPRYLIKTRGQQVTLSCSPISGHRSVSWYQQTPGQGLQFLFEYFSETQRNKGNFPGRFSGRQFSNSRSEMNVSTLELGDSALYLCASRLMETQYFGPGTRLLVL.